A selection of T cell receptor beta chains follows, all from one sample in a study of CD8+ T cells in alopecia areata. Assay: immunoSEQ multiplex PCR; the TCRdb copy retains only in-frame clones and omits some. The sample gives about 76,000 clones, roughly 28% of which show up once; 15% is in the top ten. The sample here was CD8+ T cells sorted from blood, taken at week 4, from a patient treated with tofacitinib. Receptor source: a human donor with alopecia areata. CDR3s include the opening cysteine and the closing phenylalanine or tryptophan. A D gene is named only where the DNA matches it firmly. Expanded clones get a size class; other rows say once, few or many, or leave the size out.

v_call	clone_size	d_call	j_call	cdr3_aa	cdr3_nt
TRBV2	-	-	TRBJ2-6	CASRAKSGHGLSGANVLTF	TGTGCCAGCAGAGCAAAATCGGGACACGGGCTCTCTGGGGCCAACGTCCTGACTTTC
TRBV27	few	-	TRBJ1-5	CASSLGLGKPQHF	TGTGCCAGCAGTTTAGGCCTGGGGAAGCCCCAGCATTTT
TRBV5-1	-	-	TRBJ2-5	CASSLRVQETQYF	TGCGCCAGCAGCTTGCGAGTACAAGAGACCCAGTACTTC
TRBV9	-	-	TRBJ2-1	CASSGMVDEQFF	TGTGCCAGCAGCGGTATGGTCGATGAGCAGTTCTTC
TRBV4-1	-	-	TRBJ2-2	CASRPRGTGELFF	TGCGCCAGCAGACCGAGGGGGACCGGGGAGCTGTTTTTT
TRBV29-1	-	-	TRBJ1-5	CSVGQVSNQPQHF	TGCAGCGTTGGACAGGTTAGCAATCAGCCCCAGCATTTT
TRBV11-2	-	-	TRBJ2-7	CASSLGPPPEQYF	TGTGCCAGCAGCTTGGGTCCACCCCCCGAGCAGTACTTC
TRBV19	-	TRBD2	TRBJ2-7	CASSVGLAGASEQYF	TGTGCCAGTAGTGTAGGACTAGCGGGAGCTTCCGAGCAGTACTTC
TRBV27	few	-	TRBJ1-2	CASWVYNYGYTF	TGTGCCAGCTGGGTCTACAACTATGGCTACACCTTC
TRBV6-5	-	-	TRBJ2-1	CASSYSVSAPNEQFF	TGTGCCAGCAGTTACTCTGTGTCGGCCCCGAATGAGCAGTTCTTC
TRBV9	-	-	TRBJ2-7	CASSQGGYEQYF	TGTGCCAGCAGCCAGGGGGGTTACGAGCAGTACTTC
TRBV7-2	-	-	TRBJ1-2	CASSLVGGRDYTF	TGTGCCAGCAGCTTAGTCGGGGGAAGAGACTACACCTTC
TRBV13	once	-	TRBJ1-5	CASSLNSNQPQHF	TGTGCCAGCAGCTTAAACAGCAATCAGCCCCAGCATTTT
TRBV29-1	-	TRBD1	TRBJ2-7	CSVGTGIYEQYF	TGCAGCGTTGGGACAGGTATCTACGAGCAGTACTTC
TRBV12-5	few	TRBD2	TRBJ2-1	CASGTGGESYNEQFF	TGTGCTAGTGGTACGGGGGGTGAGTCCTACAATGAGCAGTTCTTC
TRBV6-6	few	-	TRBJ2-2	CASSFLEELFF	TGTGCCAGCAGTTTCCTCGAGGAGCTGTTTTTT
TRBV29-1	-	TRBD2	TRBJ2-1	CSGEGLAGRNEQFF	TGCAGCGGTGAGGGACTAGCGGGACGGAATGAGCAGTTCTTC
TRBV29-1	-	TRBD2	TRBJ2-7	CSVEAWLAGASYEQYF	TGCAGCGTTGAAGCATGGCTAGCGGGAGCCTCCTACGAGCAGTACTTC
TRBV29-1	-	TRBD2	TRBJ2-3	CSVESAGGPGHTDTQYF	TGCAGCGTTGAATCTGCGGGAGGGCCAGGCCACACAGATACGCAGTATTTT
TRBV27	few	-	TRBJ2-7	CASSTSYEQYF	TGTGCCAGCAGTACCTCCTACGAGCAGTACTTC
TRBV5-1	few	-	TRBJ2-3	CASIRDSDTDTQYF	TGCGCCAGCATTCGAGACAGCGACACAGATACGCAGTATTTT
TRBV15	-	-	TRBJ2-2	CATEGVVAGELFF	TGTGCCACCGAAGGAGTAGTTGCCGGGGAGCTGTTTTTT
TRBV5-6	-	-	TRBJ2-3	CASSLGAPTSTDTQYF	TGTGCCAGCAGCTTGGGGGCACCCACCAGCACAGATACGCAGTATTTT
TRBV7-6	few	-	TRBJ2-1	CASSLVLAGNEQFF	TGTGCCAGCAGCTTAGTGTTGGCTGGGAATGAGCAGTTCTTC
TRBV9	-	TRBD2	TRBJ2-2	CASSVGGRAGAGELFF	TGTGCCAGCAGCGTAGGGGGAAGAGCGGGAGCCGGGGAGCTGTTTTTT
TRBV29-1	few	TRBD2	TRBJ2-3	CSVDRASGSSDTQYF	TGCAGCGTTGACAGGGCTAGCGGGAGCTCAGATACGCAGTATTTT
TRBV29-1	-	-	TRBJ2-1	CSVEAGRENEQFF	TGCAGCGTTGAAGCTGGGAGAGAAAATGAGCAGTTCTTC